This TCR beta chain was profiled in a study of shared clonotypes between healthy human individuals. CDR1 and CDR2 (germline): SGHRS, YFSETQ. This CDR3 has 14 amino acids. V shed 1 base and J shed 5 bases, with 12 bases lying between them. Using immunoSEQ multiplex PCR, the repertoire was profiled, and TCRdb retains in-frame clones only, with some absent. In the table there are around 2,000,000 clones, about 95% of which are singletons. Naive CD8 cells comprised CD45RO-negative, CCR7-positively selected cells, excluding terminally differentiated effector memory CD45RA+ cells. Material for sequencing was naive CD8+ T cells sorted from blood. V usage is TRBV5-1 and J usage is TRBJ1-1, with D hard to call. This sequence was found in a man younger than 35 in good health. The CDR3 loop is CASSLWASETEAFF. The CDR3 DNA reads as TGCGCCAGCAGCTTGTGGGCCTCTGAAACTGAAGCTTTCTTT.